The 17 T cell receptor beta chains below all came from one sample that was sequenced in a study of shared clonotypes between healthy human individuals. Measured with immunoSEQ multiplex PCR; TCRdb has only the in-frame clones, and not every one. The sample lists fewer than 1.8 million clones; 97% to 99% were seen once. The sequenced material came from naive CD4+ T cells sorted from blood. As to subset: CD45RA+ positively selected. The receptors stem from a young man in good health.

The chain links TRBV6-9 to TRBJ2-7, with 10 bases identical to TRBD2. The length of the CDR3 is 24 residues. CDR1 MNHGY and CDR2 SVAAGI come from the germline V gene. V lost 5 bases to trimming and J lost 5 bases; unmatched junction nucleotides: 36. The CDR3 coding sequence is TGTGCCAGCAGTCGTCGCCGGGGCAGGGGCTTCCCTTGCCCTAGCGGGAGCGTTGTCCACGAGCAGTACTTC. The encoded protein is CASSRRRGRGFPCPSGSVVHEQYF.

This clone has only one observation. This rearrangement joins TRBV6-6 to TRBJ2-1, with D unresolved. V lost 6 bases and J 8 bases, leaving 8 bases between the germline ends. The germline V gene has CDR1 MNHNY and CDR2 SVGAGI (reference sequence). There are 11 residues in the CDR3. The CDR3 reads CASSPLHEQFF. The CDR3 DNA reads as TGTGCCAGCAGCCCCCTCCATGAGCAGTTCTTC.

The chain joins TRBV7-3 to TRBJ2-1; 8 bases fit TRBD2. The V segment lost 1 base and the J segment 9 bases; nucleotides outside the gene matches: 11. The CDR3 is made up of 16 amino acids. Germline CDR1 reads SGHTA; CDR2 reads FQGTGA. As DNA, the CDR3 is TGTGCCAGCAGCTTAATGGGACTAGTCGATCACGGTGAGCAGTTCTTC. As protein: CASSLMGLVDHGEQFF.

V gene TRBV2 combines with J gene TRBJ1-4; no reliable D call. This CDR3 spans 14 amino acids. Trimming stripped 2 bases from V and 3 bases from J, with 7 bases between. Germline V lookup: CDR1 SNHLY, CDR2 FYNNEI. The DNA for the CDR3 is TGTGCCAGCAGTGAAATGGCAGCTAATGAAAAACTGTTTTTT. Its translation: CASSEMAANEKLFF.

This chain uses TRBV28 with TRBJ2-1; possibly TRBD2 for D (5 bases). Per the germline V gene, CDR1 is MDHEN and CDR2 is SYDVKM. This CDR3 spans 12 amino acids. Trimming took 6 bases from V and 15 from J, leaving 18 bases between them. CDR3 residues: CASSPPGYGPFF. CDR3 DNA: TGTGCCAGCAGCCCCCCGGGGTATGGTCCGTTCTTC.

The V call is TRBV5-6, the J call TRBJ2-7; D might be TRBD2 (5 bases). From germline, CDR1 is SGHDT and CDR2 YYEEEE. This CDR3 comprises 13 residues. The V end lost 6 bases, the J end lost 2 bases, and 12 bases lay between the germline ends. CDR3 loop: CASKAGSTYEQYF. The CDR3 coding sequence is TGTGCCAGCAAGGCGGGCAGTACCTACGAGCAGTACTTC.

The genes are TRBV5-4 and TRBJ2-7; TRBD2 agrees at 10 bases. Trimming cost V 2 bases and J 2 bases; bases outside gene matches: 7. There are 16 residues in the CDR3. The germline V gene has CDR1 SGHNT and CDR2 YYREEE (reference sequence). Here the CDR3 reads CASSLLAGGGAYEQYF. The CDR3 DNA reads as TGTGCCAGCAGCTTATTAGCGGGAGGAGGCGCCTACGAGCAGTACTTC.

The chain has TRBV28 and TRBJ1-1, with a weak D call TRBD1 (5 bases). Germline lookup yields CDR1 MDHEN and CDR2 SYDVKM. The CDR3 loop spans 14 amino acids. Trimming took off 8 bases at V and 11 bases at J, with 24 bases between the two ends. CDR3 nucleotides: TGTGCCAGCGGGGGAGTACCCCGCATGGGCGTGGCTTTCTTT. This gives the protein CASGGVPRMGVAFF. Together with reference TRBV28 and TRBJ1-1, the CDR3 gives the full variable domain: DVKVTQSSRYLVKRTGEKVFLECVQDMDHENMFWYRQDPGLGLRLIYFSYDVKMKEKGDIPEGYSVSREKKERFSLILESASTNQTSMYLCASGGVPRMGVAFFGQGTRLTVV.

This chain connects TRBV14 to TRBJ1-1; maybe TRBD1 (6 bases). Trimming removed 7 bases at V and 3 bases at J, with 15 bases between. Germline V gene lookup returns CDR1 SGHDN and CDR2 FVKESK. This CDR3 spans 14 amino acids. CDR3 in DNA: TGTGCCAGCAACAACAGGGAACGTTACACTGAAGCTTTCTTT. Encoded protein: CASNNRERYTEAFF.

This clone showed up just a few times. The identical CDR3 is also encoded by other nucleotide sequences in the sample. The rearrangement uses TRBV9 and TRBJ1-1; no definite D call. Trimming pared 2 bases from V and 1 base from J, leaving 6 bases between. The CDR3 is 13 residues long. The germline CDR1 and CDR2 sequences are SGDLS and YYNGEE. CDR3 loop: CASSVTTNTEAFF. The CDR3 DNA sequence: TGTGCCAGCAGCGTTACAACGAACACTGAAGCTTTCTTT.

The CDR3 protein is CASSLGGAGGPKETQYF. CDR3 DNA: TGTGCCAGCAGCTTAGGTGGAGCGGGAGGGCCGAAAGAGACCCAGTACTTC. The chain has TRBV5-4 and TRBJ2-5; 10 bases are shared with TRBD2. The trim removed 2 bases at V and 3 bases at J, leaving 10 bases unmatched. The CDR3 is 17 residues long. CDR1 and CDR2 (germline): SGHNT, YYREEE (reference sequence). Looking up the rest from reference TRBV5-4 and TRBJ2-5 gives the full variable domain: ETGVTQSPTHLIKTRGQQVTLRCSSQSGHNTVSWYQQALGQGPQFIFQYYREEENGRGNFPPRFSGLQFPNYSSELNVNALELDDSALYLCASSLGGAGGPKETQYFGPGTRLLVL.

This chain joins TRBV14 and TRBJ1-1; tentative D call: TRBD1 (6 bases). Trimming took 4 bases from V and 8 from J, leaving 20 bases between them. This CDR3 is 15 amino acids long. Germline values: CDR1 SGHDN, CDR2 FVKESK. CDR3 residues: CASSREQGKWFEAFF. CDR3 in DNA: TGTGCCAGCAGCCGAGAGCAGGGGAAGTGGTTCGAAGCTTTCTTT.

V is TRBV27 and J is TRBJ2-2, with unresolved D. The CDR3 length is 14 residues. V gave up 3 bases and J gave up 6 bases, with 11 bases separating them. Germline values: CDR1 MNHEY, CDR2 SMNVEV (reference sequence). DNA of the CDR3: TGTGCCAGCAGTTTTACTGCTAATTCCGGGGAGCTGTTTTTT. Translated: CASSFTANSGELFF.

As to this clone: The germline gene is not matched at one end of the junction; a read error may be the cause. This CDR3 is CASSLAGPSSEQYF. The CDR3 DNA reads TGTGCCAGCAGTTTGGCGGGGCCCTCCTCCGAGCAGTACTTC. The chain uses TRBV9 and TRBJ2-7; D is possibly TRBD2 (6 bases). The CDR3 has 14 residues. The germline V gene encodes CDR1 SGDLS and CDR2 YYNGEE.

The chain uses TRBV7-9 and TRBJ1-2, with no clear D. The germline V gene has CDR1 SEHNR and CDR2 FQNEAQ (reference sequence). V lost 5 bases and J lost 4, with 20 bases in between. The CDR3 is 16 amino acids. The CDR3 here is CASSPVRVGILYGYTF. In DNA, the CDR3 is TGTGCCAGCAGCCCAGTAAGGGTGGGGATCCTCTATGGCTACACCTTC.

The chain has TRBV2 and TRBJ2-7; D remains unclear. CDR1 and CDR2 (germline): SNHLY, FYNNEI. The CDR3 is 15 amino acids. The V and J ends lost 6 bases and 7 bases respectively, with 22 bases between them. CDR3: CASRGLDQELGEQYF. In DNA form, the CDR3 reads TGTGCCAGCAGGGGTCTCGACCAGGAACTCGGGGAGCAGTACTTC. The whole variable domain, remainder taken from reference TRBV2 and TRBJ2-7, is EPEVTQTPSHQVTQMGQEVILRCVPISNHLYFYWYRQILGQKVEFLVSFYNNEISEKSEIFDDQFSVERPDGSNFTLKIRSTKLEDSAMYFCASRGLDQELGEQYFGPGTRLTVT.

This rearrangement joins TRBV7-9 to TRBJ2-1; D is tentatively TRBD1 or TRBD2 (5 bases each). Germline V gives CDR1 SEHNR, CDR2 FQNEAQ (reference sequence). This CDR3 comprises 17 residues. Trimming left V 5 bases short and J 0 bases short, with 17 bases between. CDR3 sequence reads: CASSPPSGTPSYNEQFF. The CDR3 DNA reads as TGTGCCAGCAGCCCCCCATCCGGGACCCCCTCCTACAATGAGCAGTTCTTC.